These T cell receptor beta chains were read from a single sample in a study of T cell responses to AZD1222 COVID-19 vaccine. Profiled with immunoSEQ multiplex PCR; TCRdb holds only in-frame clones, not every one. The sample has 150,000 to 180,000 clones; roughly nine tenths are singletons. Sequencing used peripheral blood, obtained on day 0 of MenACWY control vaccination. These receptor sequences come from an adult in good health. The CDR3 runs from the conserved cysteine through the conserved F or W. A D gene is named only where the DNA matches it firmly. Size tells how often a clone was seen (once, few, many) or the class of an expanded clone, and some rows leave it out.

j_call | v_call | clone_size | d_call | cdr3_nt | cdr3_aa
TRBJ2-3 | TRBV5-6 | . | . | TGTGCCAGCAGCTTCGGCAGGGGGGGAGATACGCAGTATTTT | CASSFGRGGDTQYF
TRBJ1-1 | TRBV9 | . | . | TGTGCCAGCAGCCCGTCAGGACGGGGGGCTGAAGCTTTCTTT | CASSPSGRGAEAFF
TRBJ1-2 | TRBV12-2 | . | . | TGTGCAAGTCGCCCTTTAATAAGCCGGAACTATGGCTACACCTTC | CASRPLISRNYGYTF
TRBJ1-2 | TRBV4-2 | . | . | TGTGCCAGCAGCCAATCAGGGACTGGCTATGGCTACACCTTC | CASSQSGTGYGYTF
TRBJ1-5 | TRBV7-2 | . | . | TGTGCCAGCAGCTCCAGGGCGAACTCTAACAATCAGCCCCAGCATTTT | CASSSRANSNNQPQHF
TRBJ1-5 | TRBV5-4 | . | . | TGTGCCAGCAGCTTGGAACACTTCTATAGCAATCAGCCCCAGCATTTT | CASSLEHFYSNQPQHF
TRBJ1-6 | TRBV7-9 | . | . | TGTGCCAGCAGCTTAGCTGAACAGGATAATTCACCCCTCCACTTT | CASSLAEQDNSPLHF
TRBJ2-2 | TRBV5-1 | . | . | TGCGCCAGCAGCTTGGCCGGGACAACGAACACCGGGGAGCTGTTTTTT | CASSLAGTTNTGELFF
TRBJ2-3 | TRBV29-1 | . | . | TGCAGCGTTGAACTCTCTGGGAGCGGTACGCAGTATTTT | CSVELSGSGTQYF
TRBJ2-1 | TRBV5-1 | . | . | TGCGCCAGCAGCCGAGTAGCGGTGAGCTCCTACAATGAGCAGTTCTTC | CASSRVAVSSYNEQFF
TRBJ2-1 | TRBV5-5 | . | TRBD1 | TGTGCCAGCAGTTCCCTGCGGGACAGGGGTTTCAATGAGCAGTTCTTC | CASSSLRDRGFNEQFF
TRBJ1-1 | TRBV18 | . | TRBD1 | TGTGCCAGCTCAGAAGGACAGGGTGGGTTCGCTTTCTTT | CASSEGQGGFAFF
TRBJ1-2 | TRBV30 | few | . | TGTGCCTGGTGGAACAACTGGGGCTACACCTTC | CAWWNNWGYTF
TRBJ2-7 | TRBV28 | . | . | TGTGCCAGCTCACTAGGAGGGGGAGCCTACGAGCAGTACTTC | CASSLGGGAYEQYF
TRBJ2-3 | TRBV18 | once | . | TGTGCCAGCTCACCCAAGGACACGGGTACAGATACGCAGTATTTT | CASSPKDTGTDTQYF
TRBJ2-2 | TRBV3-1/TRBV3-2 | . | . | TGTGCCAGCAGCCCCACATGGTCCACCGGGGAGCTGTTTTTT | CASSPTWSTGELFF
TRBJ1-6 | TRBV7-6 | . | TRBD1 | TGTGCCAGCAGCTTACAGGGGGCGGAATCACCCCTCCACTTT | CASSLQGAESPLHF
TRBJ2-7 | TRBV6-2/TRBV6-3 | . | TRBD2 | TGTGCCAGCAGTTACTCCAGCCTAGCGGGAGGGCCCTTCGGCAAGCAGTACTTC | CASSYSSLAGGPFGKQYF
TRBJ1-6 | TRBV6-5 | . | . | TGTGCCAGCAGGGACATCCCGAGGGATAATTCACCCCTCCACTTT | CASRDIPRDNSPLHF
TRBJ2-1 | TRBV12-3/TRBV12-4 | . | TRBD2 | TGTGCCAGCAGTCCCGGACTAGCGCATGAGCAGTTCTTC | CASSPGLAHEQFF
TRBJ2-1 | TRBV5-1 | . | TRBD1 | TGCGCCAGCAGCTTGGCCCTGACAGGGAGACCGTATGAGCAGTTCTTC | CASSLALTGRPYEQFF
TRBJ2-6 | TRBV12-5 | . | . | TGTGCTAGTGGTTTGGTAAGGGAGTCTGGGGCCAACGTCCTGACTTTC | CASGLVRESGANVLTF
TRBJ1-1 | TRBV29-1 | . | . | TGCAGCGTTGAGAGGGCCGCTGAAGCTTTCTTT | CSVERAAEAFF
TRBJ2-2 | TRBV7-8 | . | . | TGTGCCAGCAACAGTAAGAGGGTGAACACCGGGGAGCTGTTTTTT | CASNSKRVNTGELFF
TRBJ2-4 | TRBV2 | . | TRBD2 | TGTGCCGGCAAGACTAGCGGAGCCAAAAACATTCAGTACTTC | CAGKTSGAKNIQYF
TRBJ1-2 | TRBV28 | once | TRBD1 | TGTGCCAGCAGATTGGCGACAGGGTGGGCGGGAGGCTACACCTTC | CASRLATGWAGGYTF
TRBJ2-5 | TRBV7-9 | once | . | TGTGCCAGCGCATTAACAGAGACCCAGTACTTC | CASALTETQYF
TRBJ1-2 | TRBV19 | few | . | TGTGCCAGTCGCCGGGGGGGGACTAACTATGGCTACACCTTC | CASRRGGTNYGYTF